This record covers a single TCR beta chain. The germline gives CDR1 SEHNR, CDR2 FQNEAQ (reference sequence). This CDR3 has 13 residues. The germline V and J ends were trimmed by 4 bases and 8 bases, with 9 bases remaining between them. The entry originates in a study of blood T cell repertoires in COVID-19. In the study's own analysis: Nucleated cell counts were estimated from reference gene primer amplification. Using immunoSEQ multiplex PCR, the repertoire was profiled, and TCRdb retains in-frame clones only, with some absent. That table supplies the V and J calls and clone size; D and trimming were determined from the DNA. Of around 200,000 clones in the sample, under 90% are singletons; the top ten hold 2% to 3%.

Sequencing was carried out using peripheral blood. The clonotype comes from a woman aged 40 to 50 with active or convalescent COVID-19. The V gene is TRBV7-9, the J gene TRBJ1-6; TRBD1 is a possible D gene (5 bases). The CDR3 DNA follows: TGTGCCAGCAGCTCAGGGTGGGATTCACCCCTCCACTTT. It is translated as CASSSGWDSPLHF.